This T cell receptor (beta chain) was captured by sequencing in a study of T cell responses to AZD1222 COVID-19 vaccine. Findings and caveats of the study: Spike regions recognized by vaccine-associated CD4 TCRs spanned the protein, led by 160-218 and 743-854. The donor group comprised mostly white British people and more females; the analysis possibly underestimated clonal diversity. Repertoire sampling occurred only after the peak T cell response.

J lost 6 bases, V lost 3 bases, and 4 bases had no gene match. Germline V gene lookup returns CDR1 SGHRS and CDR2 YFSETQ. The CDR3 runs 14 residues. The data were produced by immunoSEQ multiplex PCR, yet TCRdb's version contains in-frame clones alone and is incomplete. The sample shows 77,000 or so clones, about 92% of them seen only once. As for this clone: Its antigen is unknown.

The genes are TRBV5-1 and TRBJ2-1, with 9 bases aligning to TRBD2. The starting material was peripheral blood, obtained on day 0 of MenACWY control vaccination. The sequence was obtained from an adult in good health. The CDR3 is CASSSQAGGNEQFF. CDR3 bases: TGCGCCAGCAGCTCCCAAGCGGGGGGCAATGAGCAGTTCTTC.